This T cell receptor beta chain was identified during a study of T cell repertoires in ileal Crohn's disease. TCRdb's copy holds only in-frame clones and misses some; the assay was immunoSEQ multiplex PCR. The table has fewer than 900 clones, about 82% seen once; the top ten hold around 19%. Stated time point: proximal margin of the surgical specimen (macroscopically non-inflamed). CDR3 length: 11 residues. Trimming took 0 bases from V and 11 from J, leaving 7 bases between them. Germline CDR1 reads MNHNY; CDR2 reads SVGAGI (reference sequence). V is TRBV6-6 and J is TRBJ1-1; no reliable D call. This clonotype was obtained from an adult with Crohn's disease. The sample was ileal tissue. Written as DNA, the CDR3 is TGTGCCAGCAGTTACTCGGGAGGGGCTTTCTTT. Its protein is CASSYSGGAFF.